Here is one T cell receptor beta chain with its context. Its cognate antigen has yet to be identified. Base qualities are not recorded, but no much larger clone differs from it by a single base. The entry originates in a study of a mutant IDH1 vaccine in newly diagnosed glioma (dated by TCRdb to about 2021). Looking at the study overall: In the chemotherapy-containing groups, vaccination started alongside temozolomide cycles, whereas in patients who had radiotherapy alone it started 4-6 weeks after radiotherapy. Six visits were used for peripheral blood collection: V03 (baseline), V05, V07, V10, V12 and V13. The week-35 safety follow-up took place at visit V12, and the week-47 end of study took place at visit V13. Prior to enrollment, standard therapy consisting of radiotherapy alone, temozolomide alone, or radiochemotherapy with temozolomide had been administered to patients, with the combination being received by most patients. Longitudinal TCRB deep sequencing was done for 25 treated patients, wherever samples were available for exploratory analyses. Of the roughly 32 patients who were treated, about 62% were male and about 40% were female, and the mean age was about 40 years. What the work shows at the level of the full study, not this receptor alone: Pseudoprogression appeared unrelated to alterations in the top peripheral T cell clonotypes detected by TCRB sequencing. The authors stated that sample limitations prevented analyses of patient blood samples from being reproduced. Across multiple MHC alleles, vaccine-induced immune responses were seen in nearly 95% of patients. PBMC samples for TCRB deep sequencing were selected based on availability.

V lost 6 bases and J lost 2 bases; the stretch between them is 7 bases long. From a lookup of the germline V gene, CDR1 and CDR2 are KGHSH and LQKENI. The CDR3, from cysteine to phenylalanine, totals 12 residues. The only DNA kept is the CDR3, 36 bases in frame from the first base. Libraries came from the immunoSEQ multiplex PCR assay. Following the manufacturer's protocol, the hsTCRB Kit was used to amplify rearranged TCR beta chain sequences. TCRB libraries were sequenced on an Illumina MiSeq. In the original analysis: Demultiplexing, trimming and gene mapping were performed with the kit vendor's proprietary platform. TCRdb mirrors the immuneACCESS table, restricted to in-frame sequences. Some clones are absent from its copies; in checked studies, under half trace to an unresolved V gene, and the reason for the others is unknown. V, J and clone size derive from that table, while D and trimming were established from the DNA sequence. The sample includes tens of thousands of clones, with 82% observed a single time. The top ten clonotypes cover 3.5% to 4% of the sample.

The time point label of this sample denotes: week 47, end of study. A 20-mer mutant IDH1 peptide at 300 micrograms in Montanide made up each vaccine dose, which was injected subcutaneously together with topical imiquimod. Across visits V03 through V10, patients got a total of eight vaccinations, given in weeks 1, 3, 5, 7, 11, 15, 19 and 23. All donors had newly diagnosed IDH1-mutant astrocytomas of WHO grade 3 or 4 that showed loss of nuclear ATRX. The samples were drawn from NOA16, a multicentre, single-arm, open-label phase I trial in Germany that tested a mutant IDH1 peptide vaccine in humans for the first time. The DNeasy Blood and Tissue Kit was used to extract genomic DNA from EDTA blood for TCRB sequencing.

Sequenced here: PBMCs, sampled from a glioma patient whose treatment included an IDH1 peptide vaccine. Recombination joined TRBV18 with TRBJ2-5; the D gene identity is not certain. This receptor was obtained from a man aged 35 to 55 with glioma. Some clones in this sample may be carry-over from other donors' samples. CDR3 reads: CASSQGQETQYF. DNA sequence: TGTGCCAGCTCCCAAGGTCAAGAGACCCAGTACTTC.